The 26 T cell receptor beta chains presented below share a single source sample, sequenced in a study of cytomegalovirus exposure and HLA in healthy donors. PCR used 60 Vbeta primers and 13 Jbeta primers. Here immunoSEQ multiplex PCR was the method, and the copy in TCRdb shows in-frame clones only, minus some. The sample has some 110,000 clones, about 80% seen once. Source material: PBMCs. These receptor sequences come from a man aged 50-60 years in good health and CMV-seropositive.

The chain has TRBV7-2 and TRBJ2-1, with a possible D match to TRBD2 (5 bases). Trimming took 5 bases from V and 2 from J, leaving 16 bases between them. The germline V gene encodes CDR1 SGHTA and CDR2 FQGNSA. This CDR3 has 16 residues. The CDR3 DNA reads as TGTGCCAGCAGCCCAGATGCTAGCAGCCCCTACAATGAGCAGTTCTTC. Its protein product is CASSPDASSPYNEQFF. The full variable domain, with the rest looked up from reference TRBV7-2 and TRBJ2-1, is GAGVSQSPSNKVTEKGKDVELRCDPISGHTALYWYRQSLGQGLEFLIYFQGNSAPDKSGLPSDRFSAERTGGSVSTLTIQRTQQEDSAVYLCASSPDASSPYNEQFFGPGTRLTVL.

The chain recombines TRBV5-4 with TRBJ1-2, with 7 bases that match TRBD1. J gave up 6 bases and V 4 bases, and 15 bases lay outside the gene matches. The CDR3 is 16 residues long. Germline V gene lookup returns CDR1 SGHNT and CDR2 YYREEE (reference sequence). The DNA of the CDR3 is TGTGCCAGCAGCCCACCCGGCGGCGACAGGGCTGATGGCTACACCTTC. Its translation: CASSPPGGDRADGYTF.

The chain couples TRBV6-1 to TRBJ2-6; D remains unclear. Germline-derived CDR1 and CDR2 are MNHNS and SASEGT. V lost 1 base to trimming and J lost 2 bases, with 9 bases between them. This CDR3 has 16 amino acids. The CDR3 protein is CASSEERRPGANVLTF. In DNA form, the CDR3 reads TGTGCCAGCAGTGAAGAGAGGCGCCCTGGGGCCAACGTCCTGACTTTC.

The genes are TRBV27 and TRBJ1-1; D not resolved. This CDR3 is built from 16 residues. Germline CDR1 reads MNHEY; CDR2 reads SMNVEV (reference sequence). V was trimmed by 5 bases and J by 0 bases, leaving 16 bases between them. CDR3 sequence (DNA): TGTGCCAGCAGTCGCGGTGACGTCCTCATGAACACTGAAGCTTTCTTT. It codes for CASSRGDVLMNTEAFF.

The chain joins TRBV4-2 to TRBJ1-2; 12 nucleotides agree with TRBD1. The CDR3 runs to 16 residues. Germline trimming cut 4 bases from V and 7 bases from J; bases unmatched to any gene: 10. In germline, CDR1 is LGHNA, CDR2 YNFKEQ. CDR3 sequence (DNA): TGTGCCAGCAGCCTCCTGGAGGGACAGGGGGCGCGTGGCTACACCTTC. Its translation: CASSLLEGQGARGYTF.

In its sample, this clone was seen once. The chain employs TRBV5-6 and TRBJ2-7, with D possibly TRBD2 on 7 matching bases. This CDR3 is 16 amino acids long. The germline gives CDR1 SGHDT, CDR2 YYEEEE. Trimming removed 4 bases from V and 3 bases from J, with 20 bases in between. The CDR3 here is CASSPLGAGQIYEQYF. CDR3 bases: TGTGCCAGCAGCCCACTGGGAGCGGGACAAATCTACGAGCAGTACTTC.

The V gene is TRBV7-8, the J gene TRBJ2-7; 7 bases are shared with TRBD1. This CDR3 is built from 16 residues. V gave up 5 bases and J gave up 2 bases; unmatched junction bases: 12. The V gene's germline CDR1 is SGHVS and CDR2 FQNEAQ. The CDR3 bases are TGTGCCAGCAGCACAAGGCCTACAGGGGACGCCTACGAGCAGTACTTC. Translating it yields CASSTRPTGDAYEQYF.

V is TRBV7-4 and J is TRBJ2-7, with D possibly being TRBD1 (5 bases). V dropped 3 bases and J dropped 7 bases, with 16 bases sitting between them. The CDR3 has 14 residues. Per germline, CDR1 SGHVT and CDR2 SQSDAQ. This CDR3 is CASSFRPLGREQYF. Written as DNA, the CDR3 is TGTGCCAGCAGCTTCCGGCCACTGGGGCGGGAGCAGTACTTC.

This chain joins TRBV7-9 and TRBJ2-1; the D is unclear. This CDR3 is 12 amino acids long. In germline, CDR1 is SEHNR, CDR2 FQNEAQ (reference sequence). Trimming took 1 base from V and 10 from J, leaving 8 bases between them. In nucleotides, the CDR3 is TGTGCCAGCAGCTTAGAAAGAACAGAGCAGTTCTTC. Amino acids: CASSLERTEQFF.

The rearrangement joins TRBV7-3 to TRBJ2-2; TRBD2 matches 8 bases. CDR1 is SGHTA and CDR2 is FQGTGA in the germline V gene. The CDR3 is 14 residues long. The V segment lost 4 bases and the J segment 4 bases; nucleotides outside the gene matches: 2. The DNA for the CDR3 is TGTGCCAGCAGCTCGGGGGGGGCCACCGGGGAGCTGTTTTTT. This codes for CASSSGGATGELFF.

The V call is TRBV9, the J call TRBJ1-3, with D maybe TRBD1 (5 bases). V dropped 3 bases and J dropped 4 bases, with 14 bases sitting between them. This CDR3 has 15 residues. Germline assignment: CDR1 SGDLS and CDR2 YYNGEE. The CDR3 coding sequence is TGTGCCAGCAGCGCCCAGGGATCGTACGGAAACACCATATATTTT. It encodes CASSAQGSYGNTIYF.

The chain joins TRBV7-2 to TRBJ2-7, with 10 bases lining up with TRBD2. V shed 5 bases and J 4 bases; nucleotides not matched to a gene: 14. Germline V gene data show CDR1 as SGHTA and CDR2 as FQGNSA. The CDR3 has 17 amino acids. The CDR3 reads CASSSQDGTSVGYEQYF. DNA of the CDR3: TGTGCCAGCAGCAGCCAGGACGGGACTAGCGTTGGTTACGAGCAGTACTTC.

The genes are TRBV19 and TRBJ2-2; the match to TRBD1 covers 7 bases. CDR1 LNHDA and CDR2 SQIVND come from the germline V gene (reference sequence). With 6 bases clipped from V and 5 bases from J, the junction kept 9 bases outside the gene matches. This CDR3 spans 15 amino acids. For the CDR3, the DNA is TGTGCCAGTAGATCGGACAGGAGACAGACCGGGGAGCTGTTTTTT. Its translation: CASRSDRRQTGELFF.

The chain is built from TRBV30 and TRBJ2-1, with 7 positions matching TRBD2. Germline lookup yields CDR1 GTSNPN and CDR2 SVGIG (reference sequence). With 4 bases clipped from V and 6 bases from J, the junction kept 9 bases outside the gene matches. The CDR3 spans 14 residues. This CDR3 reads CAWKGAGSPNEQFF. The DNA of the CDR3 is TGTGCCTGGAAGGGAGCGGGATCCCCCAATGAGCAGTTCTTC.

In DNA form, the CDR3 reads TGTGCCAGCAGCTTAGCTGGGGGGAATAAGCATTTT. Its translation: CASSLAGGNKHF. The chain couples TRBV7-9 to TRBJ1-5; a weak D match, TRBD1 (5 bases). Trimming removed 0 bases from V and 14 bases from J, with 11 bases in between. The CDR3 covers 12 residues. Germline values: CDR1 SEHNR, CDR2 FQNEAQ (reference sequence).

This clone was detected a few times. The chain joins TRBV11-3 to TRBJ2-7, with 13 bases matching TRBD2. Germline loops: CDR1 SGHNT, CDR2 YENEEA. Trimming removed 5 bases from V and 2 bases from J; junction bases left unmatched: 15. This CDR3 spans 19 amino acids. Here the CDR3 reads CASSPPGFRTSGRTYEQYF. Here the CDR3 DNA reads TGTGCCAGCAGCCCGCCAGGTTTCCGGACTAGCGGGAGAACCTACGAGCAGTACTTC.

The chain has TRBV30 and TRBJ1-4, with 7 bases aligning to TRBD1. The CDR3 consists of 13 residues. Germline CDR1 and CDR2: GTSNPN and SVGIG (reference sequence). The V and J ends lost 2 bases and 13 bases, in that order; junction bases with no gene match: 10. This CDR3 is CAWSTQGGGRLFF. CDR3 DNA sequence: TGTGCCTGGAGTACCCAGGGGGGCGGCAGACTGTTTTTT.

This clone was picked up a small number of times. The chain uses TRBV5-4 and TRBJ2-1, with 7 bases matching TRBD2. V shed 4 bases, J shed 6 bases, and the junction held 19 bases outside the gene matches. Per germline, CDR1 SGHNT and CDR2 YYREEE (reference sequence). This CDR3 is built from 18 residues. DNA for the CDR3: TGTGCCAGCAGCCGGACCGGAGGACTAGTGGGGGTATCCAATGAGCAGTTCTTC. The encoded protein is CASSRTGGLVGVSNEQFF. Variable domain in full (rest from reference TRBV5-4 and TRBJ2-1): ETGVTQSPTHLIKTRGQQVTLRCSSQSGHNTVSWYQQALGQGPQFIFQYYREEENGRGNFPPRFSGLQFPNYSSELNVNALELDDSALYLCASSRTGGLVGVSNEQFFGPGTRLTVL.

This clone was seen only a few times. The genes are TRBV10-3 and TRBJ1-1; the match to TRBD1 covers 8 bases. Germline V gives CDR1 ENHRY, CDR2 SYGVKD. Germline trimming cut 8 bases from V and 4 bases from J; bases unmatched to any gene: 6. The CDR3 contains 13 residues. CDR3 nucleotides: TGTGCCATCCGAACAGGGGGGGTCACTGAAGCTTTCTTT. This gives the protein CAIRTGGVTEAFF.

The chain joins TRBV28 to TRBJ2-7; 9 nucleotides line up with TRBD1. Germline values: CDR1 MDHEN, CDR2 SYDVKM. This CDR3 spans 15 amino acids. Germline trimming cut 7 bases from V and 5 bases from J; bases unmatched to any gene: 12. CDR3 nucleotides: TGTGCCAGCAAATACGGGGACAGGGTTTTCGACGAGCAGTACTTC. It specifies CASKYGDRVFDEQYF.

CDR3 sequence (DNA): TGCGCCAGCAGCTTGACAGGGAACATTGATCAGCCCCAGCATTTT. This encodes CASSLTGNIDQPQHF. The chain couples TRBV5-1 to TRBJ1-5; D possibly corresponds to TRBD1 (6 bases). V was trimmed by 1 base and J by 5 bases, leaving 13 bases between them. This CDR3 is 15 amino acids long. The germline V gene encodes CDR1 SGHRS and CDR2 YFSETQ.

Regarding this clone: At one boundary the junction diverges from the germline segment, which might be a read error. The chain joins TRBV7-7 to TRBJ2-1; 12 bases map to TRBD2. CDR3 length: 16 residues. Germline V gene lookup returns CDR1 SSHAT and CDR2 FNYEAQ (reference sequence). CDR3 amino acids: CASSTGASGGDNEQFF. The CDR3 DNA reads as TGTGCTAGCAGCACAGGGGCTAGCGGGGGGGACAATGAGCAGTTCTTC.

V usage is TRBV5-1 and J usage is TRBJ2-7; 11 positions match TRBD2. The germline gives CDR1 SGHRS, CDR2 YFSETQ. After removal of 4 bases from V and 4 bases from J, the junction contained 7 bases not matched to a gene. The CDR3 contains 15 residues. CDR3 sequence: CASSPQLAGAYEQYF. CDR3 nucleotides: TGCGCCAGCAGCCCTCAACTAGCGGGGGCGTACGAGCAGTACTTC.

The V and J genes are TRBV4-3 and TRBJ1-1; tentatively, D is TRBD1 (6 bases). Trimming removed 4 bases at V and 1 base at J, with 13 bases between. CDR1 is LGHNA and CDR2 is YSLEER in the germline V gene. This CDR3 is 15 amino acids long. This CDR3 reads CASSLAQGTNTEAFF. For the CDR3, the DNA is TGCGCCAGCAGCCTCGCACAGGGTACGAACACTGAAGCTTTCTTT.

The J gene is TRBJ2-7, the V gene TRBV28; D ambiguous. V was cut by 2 bases and J by 6 bases, with 8 bases left in between. The CDR3 is 12 residues long. CDR1 MDHEN and CDR2 SYDVKM come from the germline V gene. The chain's CDR3 is CASSLDKSEQYF. The CDR3 nucleotides read TGTGCCAGCAGTTTAGACAAAAGCGAGCAGTACTTC.

The chain combines TRBV2 with TRBJ1-6; D unresolved. CDR3 size: 14 residues. Deletions cut 4 bases from V and 9 bases from J, with 13 bases between. Per germline, CDR1 SNHLY and CDR2 FYNNEI. DNA of the CDR3: TGTGCCAGCAGTGCGACGGGGAATGGTTCACCCCTCCACTTT. Residues: CASSATGNGSPLHF. Combining the CDR3 with reference TRBV2 and TRBJ1-6 gives the whole variable domain EPEVTQTPSHQVTQMGQEVILRCVPISNHLYFYWYRQILGQKVEFLVSFYNNEISEKSEIFDDQFSVERPDGSNFTLKIRSTKLEDSAMYFCASSATGNGSPLHFGNGTRLTVT.